The 12 T cell receptor beta chains listed next were all sequenced from one sample in a study of blood T cell repertoires in COVID-19. Profiling relied on immunoSEQ multiplex PCR, and the TCRdb table lists in-frame clones only, not all of them. The sample contains around 60,000 clones, around 87% of which appear only once. The specimen was peripheral blood. These TCRs come from a human donor in a cohort sampled during active COVID-19.

The chain couples TRBV15 to TRBJ2-5; the match to TRBD1 covers 7 bases. The CDR3 loop spans 15 amino acids. Germline values: CDR1 LNHNV, CDR2 YYDKDF (reference sequence). After removal of 3 bases from V and 2 bases from J, the junction contained 6 bases not matched to a gene. CDR3 DNA: TGTGCCACCAGCAGGACGACAGGGTGGCAAGAGACCCAGTACTTC. Translating it yields CATSRTTGWQETQYF.

The chain couples TRBV28 to TRBJ2-2, with TRBD1 matching 7 bases. Trimming took 7 bases from V and 1 from J; bases not matched to a gene: 9. Germline loops: CDR1 MDHEN, CDR2 SYDVKM. The CDR3 consists of 16 residues. This chain's CDR3 is CASKSPRTGNTGELFF. CDR3 coding DNA: TGTGCCAGCAAAAGCCCGCGGACAGGGAACACCGGGGAGCTGTTTTTT.

This chain joins TRBV7-9 and TRBJ1-4; no definite D call. The CDR3 has 15 residues. Between the trimmed V and J ends, which lost 3 bases and 0 bases, there was a span of 8 bases. Germline V gives CDR1 SEHNR, CDR2 FQNEAQ (reference sequence). For the CDR3, the DNA is TGTGCCAGCAGCTTTGGCATTGCAACTAATGAAAAACTGTTTTTT. Amino acid sequence: CASSFGIATNEKLFF.

V is TRBV28 and J is TRBJ2-7, with 9 bases identical to TRBD1. Germline trimming cut 8 bases from V and 2 bases from J; bases unmatched to any gene: 7. Germline lookup yields CDR1 MDHEN and CDR2 SYDVKM. The CDR3 is 14 amino acids. CDR3 in DNA: TGTGCCAGCGCTGCGGACAGGGGACCCTACGAGCAGTACTTC. Its translation: CASAADRGPYEQYF. The full variable domain, completed using reference TRBV28 and TRBJ2-7, is DVKVTQSSRYLVKRTGEKVFLECVQDMDHENMFWYRQDPGLGLRLIYFSYDVKMKEKGDIPEGYSVSREKKERFSLILESASTNQTSMYLCASAADRGPYEQYFGPGTRLTVT.

This clone was seen more than once but under ten times. The chain has TRBV19 and TRBJ2-7, with 11 bases fitting TRBD2. V shed 5 bases, J shed 5 bases, and the junction held 8 bases outside the gene matches. The CDR3 covers 15 residues. Germline V gene lookup returns CDR1 LNHDA and CDR2 SQIVND (reference sequence). In nucleotides, the CDR3 is TGTGCCAGTAGTGCGCTAGCGGGAGGATCTGACGAGCAGTACTTC. Translating it yields CASSALAGGSDEQYF.

The chain uses TRBV20-1 and TRBJ2-1, with D tentatively TRBD2 (5 bases). The CDR3 contains 11 residues. V lost 3 bases and J lost 12, with 12 bases in between. The germline CDR1 and CDR2 sequences are DFQATT and SNEGSKA (reference sequence). CDR3 nucleotide sequence: TGCAGTGCTAGCCGTTTAGAGGGGCAGTTCTTC. Its translation: CSASRLEGQFF.

The chain combines TRBV30 with TRBJ2-3, with TRBD2 matching 12 bases. The germline V gene has CDR1 GTSNPN and CDR2 SVGIG (reference sequence). The CDR3 loop spans 17 amino acids. Trimming took 5 bases from V and 2 from J; bases not matched to a gene: 11. CDR3 in amino acids: CAWAVPGLAGPTDTQYF. CDR3 in DNA: TGTGCCTGGGCGGTCCCCGGACTAGCGGGACCCACAGATACGCAGTATTTT.

In this sample, this clone turned up once. The rearrangement joins TRBV18 to TRBJ2-5; no firm D call. V shed 6 bases and J shed 0 bases, with 5 bases lying between them. There are 12 residues in the CDR3. Germline loops: CDR1 KGHSH, CDR2 LQKENI. The CDR3 sequence: CASSTYQETQYF. The CDR3 region has the DNA TGTGCCAGCTCGACTTACCAAGAGACCCAGTACTTC.

The chain has TRBV7-9 and TRBJ2-7; no definite D call. V lost 6 bases to trimming and J lost 3 bases, with 9 bases between them. The CDR3 is made up of 12 amino acids. Germline V lookup: CDR1 SEHNR, CDR2 FQNEAQ (reference sequence). DNA for the CDR3: TGTGCCAGCAGTCCCGACAACTACGAGCAGTACTTC. Its protein is CASSPDNYEQYF.

This chain links TRBV9 with TRBJ2-3; 11 bases map to TRBD2. The CDR3 is 15 amino acids. Germline loops: CDR1 SGDLS, CDR2 YYNGEE. V gave up 6 bases and J gave up 3 bases; unmatched junction bases: 6. CDR3 DNA sequence: TGTGCCAGCACCTCAACTAGCGGGAGAACAGATACGCAGTATTTT. This codes for CASTSTSGRTDTQYF.

This chain connects TRBV5-1 to TRBJ1-1; D call uncertain. CDR3 length equals 14 residues. V lost 0 bases to trimming and J lost 0 bases, with 6 bases between them. Germline V gene sequence: CDR1 SGHRS, CDR2 YFSETQ. CDR3 sequence reads: CASSLDRMNTEAFF. In DNA form, the CDR3 reads TGCGCCAGCAGCTTGGACAGAATGAACACTGAAGCTTTCTTT.

CDR3 residues: CASSPRWLAGVHEQYF. In nucleotides, the CDR3 is TGTGCCAGCAGCCCCCGGTGGCTAGCGGGAGTCCACGAGCAGTACTTC. V gene TRBV11-3 combines with J gene TRBJ2-7, with 10 bases fitting TRBD2. This CDR3 is built from 16 residues. Per the germline V gene, CDR1 is SGHNT and CDR2 is YENEEA. J lost 5 bases, V lost 5 bases, and 12 bases had no gene match.